The clone carrying this T cell receptor (beta chain) was observed at least ten times. The target antigen is unknown. The sample comes from a study of blood T cells in healthy people across ages. Notes on the study in general: Diversity of TCR beta per million T cells declined in a roughly linear way with age.

The CDR3 contains 16 residues. The V gene's germline CDR1 is SGHRS and CDR2 YFSETQ. Trimming left V 4 bases short and J 2 bases short, with 16 bases between. Sample-barcoded 5' priming and a J-beta primer mix drove a second PCR of roughly 6 to 12 cycles. A template-switch adaptor that had 12 random nucleotides put a tag on each cDNA molecule. TCRdb reanalysed the 5' RACE reads using MiXCR and keeps one entry per CDR3 protein. Here the sample spans around 670,000 distinct CDR3 sequences, roughly 31% being singletons. The source material was blood. V is TRBV5-1 and J is TRBJ2-4; D remains ambiguous. The sequence came from a woman of 80 years or more in good health. The CDR3 protein is CASSLKTTGSKNIQYF. The CDR3 bases are TGCGCCAGCAGCCTTAAAACGACGGGTTCCAAAAACATTCAGTACTTC.